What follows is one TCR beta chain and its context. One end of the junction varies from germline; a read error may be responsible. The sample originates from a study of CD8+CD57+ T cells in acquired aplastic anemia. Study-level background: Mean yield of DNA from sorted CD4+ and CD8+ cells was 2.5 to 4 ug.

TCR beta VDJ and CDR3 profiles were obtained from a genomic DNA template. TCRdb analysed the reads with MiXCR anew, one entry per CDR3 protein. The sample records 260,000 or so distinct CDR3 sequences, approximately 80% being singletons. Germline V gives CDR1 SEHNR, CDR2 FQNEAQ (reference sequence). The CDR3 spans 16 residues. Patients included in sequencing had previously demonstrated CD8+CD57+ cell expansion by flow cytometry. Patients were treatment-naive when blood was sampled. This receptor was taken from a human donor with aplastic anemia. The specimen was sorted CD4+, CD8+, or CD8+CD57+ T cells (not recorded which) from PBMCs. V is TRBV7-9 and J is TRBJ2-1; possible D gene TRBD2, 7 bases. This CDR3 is CASSFQRGGDYDEQFF. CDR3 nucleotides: TGTGCCAGCAGCTTTCAAAGAGGGGGGGACTACGATGAGCAGTTCTTC. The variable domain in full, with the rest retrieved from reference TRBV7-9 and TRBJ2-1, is DTGVSQNPRHKITKRGQNVTFRCDPISEHNRLYWYRQTLGQGPEFLTYFQNEAQLEKSRLLSDRFSAERPKGSFSTLEIQRTEQGDSAMYLCASSFQRGGDYDEQFFGPGTRLTVL.